These 11 T cell receptor beta chains share one sample of origin, sequenced in a study of T-cell memory formation after mild COVID-19. From the 5' RACE reads, TCRdb called clonotypes with MiXCR, one entry per CDR3 protein. The table includes 310,000 or so distinct CDR3 sequences, 15% to 20% detected once. Sequencing input: PBMCs or a T cell subset sorted from them (not recorded which). Every receptor here comes from a man aged 18 to 30 who had mild COVID-19 (a few samples of this study predate the infection). Cell type and time point are not known.

This clonotype was counted a few times. The rearrangement joins TRBV7-9 to TRBJ2-1; D might be TRBD2 (6 bases). Germline-derived CDR1 and CDR2 are SEHNR and FQNEAQ (reference sequence). The V end lost 8 bases, the J end lost 7 bases, and 21 bases lay between the germline ends. The CDR3 sequence is 15 residues long. Here the CDR3 DNA reads TGTGCCAGCTCGCGGGTGGGTGGAGGGAAAAATGAGCAGTTCTTC. This encodes CASSRVGGGKNEQFF. The variable domain in full, completed from reference TRBV7-9 and TRBJ2-1, reads DTGVSQNPRHKITKRGQNVTFRCDPISEHNRLYWYRQTLGQGPEFLTYFQNEAQLEKSRLLSDRFSAERPKGSFSTLEIQRTEQGDSAMYLCASSRVGGGKNEQFFGPGTRLTVL.

V is TRBV9 and J is TRBJ1-3; D not certain. Germline lookup yields CDR1 SGDLS and CDR2 YYNGEE. The CDR3 extends over 12 amino acids. Between the trimmed V and J ends, which lost 4 bases and 7 bases, there was a span of 9 bases. The CDR3 loop is CASSPTLNTIYF. Here the CDR3 DNA reads TGTGCCAGCAGCCCAACACTGAACACCATATATTTT.

The J gene is TRBJ2-3, the V gene TRBV6-2 or TRBV6-3; 8 bases line up with TRBD2. The CDR3 contains 13 residues. V was pared by 7 bases and J by 9 bases, with 9 bases of the junction left unmatched. Germline loops: CDR1 MNHEY, CDR2 SVGEGT. The CDR3: CASNRAGAGTQYF. In DNA, the CDR3 is TGTGCCAGCAATCGAGCGGGGGCCGGCACGCAGTATTTT.

The genes are TRBV9 and TRBJ2-6; D gene unclear. Per the germline V gene, CDR1 is SGDLS and CDR2 is YYNGEE. This CDR3 spans 16 amino acids. The germline V and J ends were trimmed by 0 bases and 0 bases, with 7 bases remaining between them. CDR3 sequence: CASSVGPNSGANVLTF. In DNA form, the CDR3 reads TGTGCCAGCAGCGTAGGGCCAAACTCTGGGGCCAACGTCCTGACTTTC.

This clonotype was seen ten or more times. The chain employs TRBV5-1 and TRBJ2-3, with 8 nucleotides matching TRBD1. CDR1 is SGHRS and CDR2 is YFSETQ in the germline V gene. The CDR3 length is 16 residues. The ends lost 3 bases at V and 2 bases at J; junction bases unmatched: 8. The CDR3 coding sequence is TGCGCCAGCAGCTCTCAGACAGGGGCCATCACAGATACGCAGTATTTT. This translates into CASSSQTGAITDTQYF.

This clonotype has just a few counts. The gene calls are TRBV20-1 and TRBJ2-3; 8 positions agree with TRBD1. Germline assignment: CDR1 DFQATT and CDR2 SNEGSKA (reference sequence). V gave up 5 bases and J gave up 3 bases; unmatched junction bases: 1. The CDR3 extends over 12 amino acids. The DNA of the CDR3 is TGCAGTGCTGGGGACAGGACAGATACGCAGTATTTT. It encodes CSAGDRTDTQYF.

The chain couples TRBV7-2 to TRBJ2-7; D unclear. There are 12 residues in the CDR3. The V gene's germline CDR1 is SGHTA and CDR2 FQGNSA. Trimming cost V 5 bases and J 3 bases, with 8 bases left between them. The CDR3 coding sequence is TGTGCCAGCAGCCCTAAAGGCTACGAGCAGTACTTC. It is translated as CASSPKGYEQYF.

The rearrangement joins TRBV28 to TRBJ2-5, with 7 bases fitting TRBD1. V lost 5 bases, J lost 5 bases, and 8 bases stayed unmatched. Germline V CDR1 and CDR2: MDHEN, SYDVKM. The CDR3 extends over 14 amino acids. The chain's CDR3 is CASSRTGVVETQYF. In DNA, the CDR3 is TGTGCCAGCAGTCGAACAGGGGTAGTGGAGACCCAGTACTTC.

V gene TRBV4-3 combines with J gene TRBJ1-6; 7 bases fit TRBD1. Germline V gene lookup returns CDR1 LGHNA and CDR2 YSLEER. Unmatched junction bases numbered 6, after V lost 5 bases and J lost 5 bases. The CDR3 runs to 15 residues. The DNA for the CDR3 is TGCGCCAGCAGCGCTCAGGGGGGGGATAATTCACCCCTCCACTTT. As protein: CASSAQGGDNSPLHF.

This clonotype occurred a few times. The chain is built from TRBV20-1 and TRBJ2-1, with D perhaps TRBD2 (6 bases). The CDR3 is 14 amino acids. Germline lookup yields CDR1 DFQATT and CDR2 SNEGSKA (reference sequence). Between the trimmed V and J ends, which lost 3 bases and 4 bases, there was a span of 13 bases. The CDR3 is CSASYGAGYNEQFF. Written as DNA, the CDR3 is TGCAGTGCTAGTTACGGGGCGGGGTACAATGAGCAGTTCTTC.

This clonotype was detected only a few times. This chain joins TRBV7-2 and TRBJ2-1; 8 nucleotides line up with TRBD2. Germline values: CDR1 SGHTA, CDR2 FQGNSA. CDR3 size: 14 residues. The V segment lost 8 bases and the J segment 7 bases; nucleotides outside the gene matches: 10. The CDR3 protein is CASREGGAGNEQFF. CDR3 nucleotide sequence: TGTGCCAGCCGGGAGGGGGGGGCTGGTAATGAGCAGTTCTTC.